This T cell receptor beta chain was obtained from a study of blood T cell repertoires in COVID-19. Whole-study context: COVID-19 samples from acute and convalescent phases originated in the United States, Italy and Spain.

Germline-derived CDR1 and CDR2 are SGHRS and YFSETQ. The ends were cut back, 4 bases at V and 7 bases at J, with 15 bases in the middle. CDR3 length: 13 amino acids. Some clones are missing from TCRdb's copy, which holds only in-frame ones; the method was immunoSEQ multiplex PCR. The repertoire holds around 370,000 clones, with roughly 91% as singletons. The chain is built from TRBV5-1 and TRBJ2-7; D is uncertain. The material sequenced was PBMCs or T cells enriched from blood (not recorded which). This TCR was recovered from a woman younger than 35 who had recovered from COVID-19. DNA for the CDR3: TGCGCCAGCAGCCCCGGGTCCTACATTGAGCAGTACTTC. Residues: CASSPGSYIEQYF. Combining the CDR3 with reference TRBV5-1 and TRBJ2-7 gives the whole variable domain KAGVTQTPRYLIKTRGQQVTLSCSPISGHRSVSWYQQTPGQGLQFLFEYFSETQRNKGNFPGRFSGRQFSNSRSEMNVSTLELGDSALYLCASSPGSYIEQYFGPGTRLTVT.